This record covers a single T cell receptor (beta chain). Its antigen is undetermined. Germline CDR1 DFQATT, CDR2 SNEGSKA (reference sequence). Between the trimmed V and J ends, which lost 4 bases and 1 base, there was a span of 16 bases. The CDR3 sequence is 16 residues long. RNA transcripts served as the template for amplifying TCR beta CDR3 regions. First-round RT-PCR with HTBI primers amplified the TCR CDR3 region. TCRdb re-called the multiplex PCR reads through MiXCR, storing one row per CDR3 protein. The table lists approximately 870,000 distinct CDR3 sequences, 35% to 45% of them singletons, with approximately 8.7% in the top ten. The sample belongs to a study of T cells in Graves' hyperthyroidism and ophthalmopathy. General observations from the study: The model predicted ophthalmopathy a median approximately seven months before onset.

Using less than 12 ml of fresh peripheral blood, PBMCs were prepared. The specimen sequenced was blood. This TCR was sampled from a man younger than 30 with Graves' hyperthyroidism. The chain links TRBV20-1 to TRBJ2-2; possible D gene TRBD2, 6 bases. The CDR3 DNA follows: TGCAGTGCTACTGAGGGCCTTAGCGGGAACACCGGGGAGCTGTTTTTT. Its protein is CSATEGLSGNTGELFF.